This TCR beta chain emerged from a study of CD8 T cells in ankylosing spondylitis. Study-level points and caveats: In reactive arthritis synovial fluid and blood, some motif variants had been reported before. As reported, disease-linked clones showed significant enrichment in matched ankylosing spondylitis synovial fluid. Disease-linked clones were CD8+ and relatively rare in peripheral blood. What appeared characteristic of ankylosing spondylitis blood was a TCR beta motif of fewer than ten highly homologous variants.

In making TCR beta libraries, quantitative 5'-RACE with molecular barcodes was used. TCRdb processed the 5' RACE reads anew with MiXCR; each CDR3 protein has one entry. The table lists over 700,000 distinct CDR3 sequences, around 17% of them singletons. The CDR3 runs 14 residues. The V end was cut by 5 bases, the J end by 2 bases, with 10 bases between. This clonotype occurred many times. Its specificity is not known. This TCR came from a male donor with ankylosing spondylitis. Sequenced material: blood, either unsorted or a sorted T cell fraction (not recorded which). The J gene is TRBJ1-3, the V gene TRBV12-3 or TRBV12-4; TRBD1 might be the D (6 bases). The DNA of the CDR3 is TGTGCCAGCAGTCCCAGGGGTCCTGGAAACACCATATATTTT. Protein product: CASSPRGPGNTIYF.